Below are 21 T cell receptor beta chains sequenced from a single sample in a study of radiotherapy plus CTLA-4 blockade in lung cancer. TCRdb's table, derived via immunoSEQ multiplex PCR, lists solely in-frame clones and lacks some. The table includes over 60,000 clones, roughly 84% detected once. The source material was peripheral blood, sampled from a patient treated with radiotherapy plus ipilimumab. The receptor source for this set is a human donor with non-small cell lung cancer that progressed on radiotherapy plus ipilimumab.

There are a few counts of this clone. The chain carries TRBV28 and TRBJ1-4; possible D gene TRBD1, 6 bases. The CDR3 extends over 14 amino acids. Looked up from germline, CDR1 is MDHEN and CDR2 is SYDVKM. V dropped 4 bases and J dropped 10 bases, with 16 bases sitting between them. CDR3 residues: CASSSDREFGKLFF. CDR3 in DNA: TGTGCCAGCAGTTCGGACAGAGAATTTGGAAAACTGTTTTTT.

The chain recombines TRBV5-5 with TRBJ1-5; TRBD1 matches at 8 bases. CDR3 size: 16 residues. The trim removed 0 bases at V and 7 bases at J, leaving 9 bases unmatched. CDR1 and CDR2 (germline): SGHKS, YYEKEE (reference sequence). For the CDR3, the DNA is TGTGCCAGCAGCTTGGAGCCAGGGGGCGCCGGGCAGCCCCAGCATTTT. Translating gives CASSLEPGGAGQPQHF.

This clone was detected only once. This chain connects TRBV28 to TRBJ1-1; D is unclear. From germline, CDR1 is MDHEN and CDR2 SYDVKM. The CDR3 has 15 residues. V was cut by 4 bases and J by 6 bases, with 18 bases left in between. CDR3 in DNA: TGTGCCAGCAGTTCCCCCCTACCCGGTTCTGCTGAAGCTTTCTTT. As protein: CASSSPLPGSAEAFF.

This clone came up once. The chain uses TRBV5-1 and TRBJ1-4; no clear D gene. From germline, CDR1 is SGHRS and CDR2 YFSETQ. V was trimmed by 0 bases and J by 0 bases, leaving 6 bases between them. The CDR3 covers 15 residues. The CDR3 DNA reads TGCGCCAGCAGCTTGGGGGTTCCAACTAATGAAAAACTGTTTTTT. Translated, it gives CASSLGVPTNEKLFF.

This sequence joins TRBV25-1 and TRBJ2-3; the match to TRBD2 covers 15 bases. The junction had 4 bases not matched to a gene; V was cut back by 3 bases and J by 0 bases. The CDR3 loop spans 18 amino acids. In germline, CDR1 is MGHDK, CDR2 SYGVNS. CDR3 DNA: TGTGCCAGCAGTGATAGGACTAGCGGGAGGGCTAGCACAGATACGCAGTATTTT. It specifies CASSDRTSGRASTDTQYF.

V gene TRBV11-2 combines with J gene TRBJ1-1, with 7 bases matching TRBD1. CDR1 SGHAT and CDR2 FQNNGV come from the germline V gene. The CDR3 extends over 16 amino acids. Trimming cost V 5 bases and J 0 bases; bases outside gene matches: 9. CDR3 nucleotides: TGTGCCAGCAGCCGGCAGGGACAGATCATGAACACTGAAGCTTTCTTT. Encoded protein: CASSRQGQIMNTEAFF.

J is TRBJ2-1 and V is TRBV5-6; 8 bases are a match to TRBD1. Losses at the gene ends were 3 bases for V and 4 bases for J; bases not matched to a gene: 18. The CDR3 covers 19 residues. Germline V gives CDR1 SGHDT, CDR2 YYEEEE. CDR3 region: CASSWYLNAGGTLYNEQFF. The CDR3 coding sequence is TGTGCCAGCAGCTGGTATCTGAACGCAGGGGGCACACTATACAATGAGCAGTTCTTC.

For the CDR3, the DNA is TGTGCCAGCAGTTTAGTCCACACCATGGGTGAAAAACTGTTTTTT. As protein: CASSLVHTMGEKLFF. The V and J genes are TRBV28 and TRBJ1-4; no clear D gene. The CDR3 runs 15 residues. Germline values: CDR1 MDHEN, CDR2 SYDVKM. The V end lost 2 bases, the J end lost 7 bases, and 14 bases lay between the germline ends.

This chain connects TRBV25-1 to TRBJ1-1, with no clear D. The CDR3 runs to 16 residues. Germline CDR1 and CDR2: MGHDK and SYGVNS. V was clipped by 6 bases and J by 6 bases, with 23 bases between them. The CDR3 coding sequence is TGTGCCAGCAGCCCCAGTGCCCCGTTTGGGGTACCTGAAGCTTTCTTT. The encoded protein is CASSPSAPFGVPEAFF.

The CDR3 region has the DNA TGTGCCAGCTCACCCGGTCCGGACAGCCCCGCATCCAAAAACATTCAGTACTTC. It encodes CASSPGPDSPASKNIQYF. The chain uses TRBV18 and TRBJ2-4; possibly TRBD1 for D (6 bases). V was clipped by 3 bases and J by 2 bases, with 20 bases between them. The CDR3 is 18 amino acids. Germline lookup yields CDR1 KGHSH and CDR2 LQKENI.

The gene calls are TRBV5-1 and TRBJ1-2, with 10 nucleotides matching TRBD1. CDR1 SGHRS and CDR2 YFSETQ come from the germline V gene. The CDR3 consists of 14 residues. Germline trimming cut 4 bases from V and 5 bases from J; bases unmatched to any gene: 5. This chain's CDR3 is CASSPGQGTYGYTF. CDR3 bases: TGCGCCAGCAGCCCGGGACAGGGGACATATGGCTACACCTTC.

For the CDR3, the DNA is TGTGCCAGCAGCAGACTTTTGCCCGACACAGATACGCAGTATTTT. Translating it yields CASSRLLPDTDTQYF. The J gene is TRBJ2-3, the V gene TRBV7-9; no clear D gene. Germline assignment: CDR1 SEHNR and CDR2 FQNEAQ (reference sequence). V shed 5 bases and J shed 2 bases, with 14 bases lying between them. There are 15 residues in the CDR3.

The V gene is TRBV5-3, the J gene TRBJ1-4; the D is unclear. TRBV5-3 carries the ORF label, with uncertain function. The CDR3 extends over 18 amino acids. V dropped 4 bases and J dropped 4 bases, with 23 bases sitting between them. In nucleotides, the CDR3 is TGTGCCAGAAGCCGCGGTTTCGAGGGTTTCTCGTTTAATGAAAAACTGTTTTTT. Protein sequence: CARSRGFEGFSFNEKLFF.

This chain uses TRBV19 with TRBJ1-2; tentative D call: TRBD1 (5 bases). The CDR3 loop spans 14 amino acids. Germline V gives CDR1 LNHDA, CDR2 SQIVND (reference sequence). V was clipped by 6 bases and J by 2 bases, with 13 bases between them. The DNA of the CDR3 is TGTGCCAGTAGCCCTATAGACAGCAACTATGGCTACACCTTC. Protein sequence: CASSPIDSNYGYTF.

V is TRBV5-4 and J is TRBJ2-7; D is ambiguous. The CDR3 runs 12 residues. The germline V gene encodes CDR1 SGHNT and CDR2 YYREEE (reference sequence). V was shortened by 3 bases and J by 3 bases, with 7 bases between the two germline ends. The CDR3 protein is CASSSVGYEQYF. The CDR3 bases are TGTGCCAGCAGCTCCGTTGGCTACGAGCAGTACTTC.

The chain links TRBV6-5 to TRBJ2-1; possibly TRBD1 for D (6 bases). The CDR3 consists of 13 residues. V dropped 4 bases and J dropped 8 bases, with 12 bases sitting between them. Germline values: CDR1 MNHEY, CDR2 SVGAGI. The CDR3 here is CASSSLGGDEQFF. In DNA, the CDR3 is TGTGCCAGCAGTTCACTAGGGGGAGATGAGCAGTTCTTC.

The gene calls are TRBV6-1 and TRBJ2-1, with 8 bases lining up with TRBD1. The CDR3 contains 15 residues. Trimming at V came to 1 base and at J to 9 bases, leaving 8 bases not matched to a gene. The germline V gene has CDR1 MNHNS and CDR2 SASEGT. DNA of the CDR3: TGTGCCAGCAGTGAAGTGGGGACAGGTCGTACTGAGCAGTTCTTC. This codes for CASSEVGTGRTEQFF.

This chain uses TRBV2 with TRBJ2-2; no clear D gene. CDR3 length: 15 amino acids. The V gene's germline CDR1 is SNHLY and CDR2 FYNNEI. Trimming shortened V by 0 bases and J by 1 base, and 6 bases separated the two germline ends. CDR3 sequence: CASSEAVRNTGELFF. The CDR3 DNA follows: TGTGCCAGCAGTGAAGCGGTTAGGAACACCGGGGAGCTGTTTTTT.

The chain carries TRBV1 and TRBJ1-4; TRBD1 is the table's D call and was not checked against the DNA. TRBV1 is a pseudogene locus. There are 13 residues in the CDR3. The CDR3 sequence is CTSRRQVNEKLFF. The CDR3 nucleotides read TGCACCAGCAGACGACAGGTTAATGAAAAACTGTTTTTT.

The CDR3 region is CASSGEAAGGYTF. In DNA, the CDR3 is TGTGCCAGCAGTGGAGAGGCCGCGGGTGGCTACACCTTC. The J gene is TRBJ1-2, the V gene TRBV2; D is unresolved. Trimming cost V 4 bases and J 7 bases, with 13 bases left between them. The CDR3 consists of 13 residues. CDR1 and CDR2 (germline): SNHLY, FYNNEI.

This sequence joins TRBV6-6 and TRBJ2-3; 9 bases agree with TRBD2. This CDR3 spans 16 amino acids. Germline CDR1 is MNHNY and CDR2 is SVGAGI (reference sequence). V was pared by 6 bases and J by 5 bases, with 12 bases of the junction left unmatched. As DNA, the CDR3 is TGTGCCAGCAGGCTCATTAGCGGGAGTTCAGGAGATACGCAGTATTTT. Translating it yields CASRLISGSSGDTQYF.